The 10 T cell receptor beta chains presented below share a single source sample, sequenced in a study of T cell responses to AZD1222 COVID-19 vaccine. Repertoires were generated with immunoSEQ multiplex PCR, while TCRdb's copy carries only in-frame clones and drops some. Among around 190,000 clones listed, just over 85% were seen once. Sequencing used peripheral blood, obtained on day 0 of AZD1222 vaccination. These TCRs come from an adult in good health.

The chain uses TRBV4-3 and TRBJ1-6; no reliable D call. V was clipped by 0 bases and J by 7 bases, with 13 bases between them. CDR1 is LGHNA and CDR2 is YSLEER in the germline V gene. The CDR3 is 16 amino acids. The DNA for the CDR3 is TGCGCCAGCAGCCAAGAGGGGAGGGTATCAAATTCACCCCTCCACTTT. This encodes CASSQEGRVSNSPLHF.

The chain couples TRBV28 to TRBJ1-2; perhaps TRBD1 as D (5 bases). Germline V gene data show CDR1 as MDHEN and CDR2 as SYDVKM. There are 14 residues in the CDR3. V was clipped by 2 bases and J by 3 bases, with 10 bases between them. CDR3 region: CASSLDRTDYGYTF. The CDR3 DNA follows: TGTGCCAGCAGTTTAGACAGAACTGACTATGGCTACACCTTC.

V and J are TRBV18 and TRBJ1-1, with D possibly being TRBD1 (6 bases). The CDR3 covers 14 residues. CDR1 is KGHSH, CDR2 LQKENI, per germline. The germline V and J ends were trimmed by 6 bases and 4 bases, with 15 bases remaining between them. This chain's CDR3 is CASSPGQRITEAFF. Here the CDR3 DNA reads TGTGCCAGCTCCCCCGGACAGAGGATCACTGAAGCTTTCTTT.

CDR3 protein: CASSQDSRGGTNEQFF. DNA of the CDR3: TGTGCCAGCAGCCAAGATAGCCGCGGCGGAACAAATGAGCAGTTCTTC. The V and J genes are TRBV3-1 (or the pseudogene TRBV3-2) and TRBJ2-1; D remains ambiguous. V lost 0 bases and J lost 7, with 16 bases in between. Germline CDR1 and CDR2: LGHDT and YNNKEL (reference sequence). The CDR3 is 16 residues long.

J is TRBJ2-5 and V is TRBV9; TRBD1 matches at 8 bases. The CDR3 is 15 amino acids. Germline-derived CDR1 and CDR2 are SGDLS and YYNGEE. V gave up 2 bases and J gave up 3 bases; unmatched junction bases: 6. The CDR3 region has the DNA TGTGCCAGCAGCGTCGCAGGGGGCCGCAAAGAGACCCAGTACTTC. Translation gives CASSVAGGRKETQYF.

The rearrangement links TRBV12-3 or TRBV12-4 to TRBJ2-7; D unresolved. This CDR3 has 11 residues. V was trimmed by 3 bases and J by 4 bases, leaving 4 bases between them. CDR3 bases: TGTGCCAGCAGTTTGCAATACGAGCAGTACTTC. Translated: CASSLQYEQYF.

The chain links TRBV7-9 to TRBJ1-6; a weak D match, TRBD1 (5 bases). Germline CDR1 is SEHNR and CDR2 is FQNEAQ (reference sequence). Trimming stripped 3 bases from V and 8 bases from J, with 11 bases between. The CDR3 is 14 amino acids. The CDR3 DNA reads as TGTGCCAGCAGCTTGGTCCAAGGGGATTCACCCCTCCACTTT. Its translation: CASSLVQGDSPLHF.

This clone was detected only a few times. This chain connects TRBV5-6 to TRBJ2-7; 7 nucleotides align to TRBD1. The germline gives CDR1 SGHDT, CDR2 YYEEEE. V lost 4 bases, J lost 0 bases, and 7 bases stayed unmatched. This CDR3 is 15 amino acids long. The CDR3 region is CASSAGTVSSYEQYF. The CDR3 coding sequence is TGTGCCAGCAGCGCCGGGACAGTTAGCTCCTACGAGCAGTACTTC.

The chain has TRBV30 and TRBJ1-3, with TRBD1 matching over 10 bases. Germline CDR1 reads GTSNPN; CDR2 reads SVGIG (reference sequence). V gave up 1 base and J gave up 4 bases; unmatched junction bases: 4. CDR3 size: 15 residues. CDR3 DNA: TGTGCCTGGAGTGCGGGACAGGGGTTGGGAAACACCATATATTTT. Its translation: CAWSAGQGLGNTIYF.

The V gene is TRBV15, the J gene TRBJ1-4; perhaps TRBD1 as D (5 bases). Per the germline V gene, CDR1 is LNHNV and CDR2 is YYDKDF (reference sequence). There are 13 residues in the CDR3. The germline V and J ends were trimmed by 11 bases and 7 bases, with 17 bases remaining between them. The CDR3 loop is CAAMTAGSEKLFF. The CDR3 nucleotides are TGTGCCGCTATGACTGCAGGGAGTGAAAAACTGTTTTTT.